These T cell receptor beta chains were read from a single sample in a study of response to subunit inactivated influenza vaccine. TCRdb recomputed calls from the RT-PCR reads with MiXCR, one row per CDR3 protein. This sample carries 650,000 to 800,000 distinct CDR3 sequences, approximately 15% of them seen once, and the ten largest clones take 6% to 8%. The sample consisted of PBMCs from blood, taken about 14 days before vaccination. The source is a man aged 50 to 59 who received an inactivated influenza vaccine. Each CDR3 is given with its conserved first and last residue. A D gene is named only where the DNA matches it firmly. Only some rows state a clone size, as once, few, many or a class for expanded clones.

CDR3 | DNA | J | length | size | D | V
CASSIKGSTDTQYF | TGTGCCAGTAGTATAAAGGGGTCGACAGATACGCAGTATTTT | TRBJ2-3 | 14 | NA | NA | TRBV19
CASSETRDRGYNEQFF | TGTGCCAGCAGCGAGACTAGGGACAGGGGTTACAATGAGCAGTTCTTC | TRBJ2-1 | 16 | many | TRBD1 | TRBV6-2/TRBV6-3
CSAIPTGIGNQPQHF | TGCAGTGCGATACCTACAGGGATCGGCAATCAGCCCCAGCATTTT | TRBJ1-5 | 15 | few | NA | TRBV20-1
CASRPANYGYTF | TGCGCCAGCAGACCTGCTAACTATGGCTACACCTTC | TRBJ1-2 | 12 | few | NA | TRBV5-1
CATSPQDPGRSETQYF | TGTGCCACCAGCCCACAGGATCCAGGGAGATCGGAGACCCAGTACTTC | TRBJ2-5 | 16 | NA | NA | TRBV15
CASSFYELAGVNEQFF | TGTGCCAGCAGTTTCTATGAACTAGCGGGAGTCAATGAGCAGTTCTTC | TRBJ2-1 | 16 | many | TRBD2 | TRBV28
CASSLGWPGGNTIYF | TGTGCCAGCAGCTTAGGGTGGCCAGGCGGAAACACCATATATTTT | TRBJ1-3 | 15 | few | NA | TRBV7-8
CSARGDRVRTEAFF | TGCAGTGCTAGAGGGGACAGGGTGAGGACTGAAGCTTTCTTT | TRBJ1-1 | 14 | few | TRBD1 | TRBV20-1
CSARVAGEGTEAFF | TGCAGTGCTAGGGTGGCAGGGGAGGGCACTGAAGCTTTCTTT | TRBJ1-1 | 14 | NA | NA | TRBV20-1
CASSYEGGSGNTIYF | TGTGCCAGCAGTTACGAGGGAGGCTCTGGAAACACCATATATTTT | TRBJ1-3 | 15 | many | NA | TRBV6-5
CASSLEGSLSNTEAFF | TGCGCCAGCAGCTTGGAAGGGAGTCTATCGAACACTGAAGCTTTCTTT | TRBJ1-1 | 16 | NA | NA | TRBV5-1
CASSQGSTGTFSGANVLTF | TGTGCCAGCAGCCAGGGCTCCACCGGGACATTCTCTGGGGCCAACGTCCTGACTTTC | TRBJ2-6 | 19 | NA | NA | TRBV14
CASTGSGNEQFF | TGCGCCAGTACCGGATCGGGCAATGAGCAGTTCTTC | TRBJ2-1 | 12 | many | NA | TRBV5-1
CASRRGSGTEAFF | TGTGCCAGCAGGAGGGGATCGGGGACTGAAGCTTTCTTT | TRBJ1-1 | 13 | few | NA | TRBV2
CATSREKEYEQYF | TGTGCCACCAGCAGAGAAAAAGAATACGAGCAGTACTTC | TRBJ2-7 | 13 | NA | NA | TRBV15
CASSEHPGAYEQYF | TGCGCCAGCAGTGAGCATCCGGGGGCCTACGAGCAGTACTTC | TRBJ2-7 | 14 | few | NA | TRBV10-1
CSATYGTGNHQPQHF | TGCAGTGCTACCTATGGGACAGGGAATCATCAGCCCCAGCATTTT | TRBJ1-5 | 15 | NA | TRBD1 | TRBV20-1
CASSPGSWEGSYEQYF | TGCGCCAGCAGCCCCGGGTCTTGGGAGGGTTCCTACGAGCAGTACTTC | TRBJ2-7 | 16 | few | TRBD2 | TRBV4-1
CASSVSGTLQETQYF | TGTGCCAGCAGCGTAAGCGGGACCCTTCAAGAGACCCAGTACTTC | TRBJ2-5 | 15 | NA | TRBD2 | TRBV9
CASSFSTWTSLTGELFF | TGTGCCAGCAGTTTTTCTACTTGGACTAGCTTAACCGGGGAGCTGTTTTTT | TRBJ2-2 | 17 | NA | TRBD2 | TRBV12-3/TRBV12-4
CASSFPGLDRGQSEKLFF | TGTGCCAGCAGCTTCCCCGGCCTCGACAGGGGGCAAAGTGAAAAACTGTTTTTT | TRBJ1-4 | 18 | NA | TRBD1 | TRBV11-1
CASSQARQAQGQYF | TGTGCCAGCAGCCAAGCTCGACAGGCCCAAGGGCAGTACTTC | TRBJ2-7 | 14 | NA | NA | TRBV4-2
CASSPQENRRIEAFF | TGTGCCAGCTCACCACAGGAGAACAGACGGATTGAAGCTTTCTTT | TRBJ1-1 | 15 | NA | NA | TRBV18
CASSLGSSGILSEQFF | TGCGCCAGCAGCTTGGGATCTAGCGGGATCTTGAGTGAGCAGTTCTTC | TRBJ2-1 | 16 | NA | TRBD2 | TRBV5-1
CASSFGLAGGHEQFF | TGTGCCAGCAGTTTCGGCCTAGCGGGAGGTCATGAGCAGTTCTTC | TRBJ2-1 | 15 | NA | TRBD2 | TRBV28
CSASSGRIYEQYF | TGCAGTGCTTCGTCCGGCAGGATATACGAGCAGTACTTC | TRBJ2-7 | 13 | few | NA | TRBV20-1
CASSAQSYTGELFF | TGTGCCAGCAGTGCTCAGAGCTACACCGGGGAGCTGTTTTTT | TRBJ2-2 | 14 | few | NA | TRBV2
CSAQDQPTEAFF | TGCAGTGCCCAGGACCAGCCCACTGAAGCTTTCTTT | TRBJ1-1 | 12 | few | NA | TRBV20-1
CASSRQGGDQPQHF | TGTGCCAGCAGCCGACAGGGGGGAGATCAGCCCCAGCATTTT | TRBJ1-5 | 14 | many | TRBD1 | TRBV5-6
CASSPGGTGKFF | TGTGCCAGTTCACCCGGCGGGACAGGGAAGTTCTTC | TRBJ2-1 | 12 | NA | TRBD1 | TRBV6-5
CASSPGSGGDEQYF | TGTGCCAGCAGTCCCGGGTCCGGGGGGGACGAGCAGTACTTC | TRBJ2-7 | 14 | many | TRBD2 | TRBV12-3/TRBV12-4
CASSPRTSGLFYEQYF | TGTGCCAGCAGCCCCAGGACTAGCGGGCTTTTCTACGAGCAGTACTTC | TRBJ2-7 | 16 | NA | TRBD2 | TRBV6-1
CASSSQTSSLAKNIQYF | TGTGCCAGCAGCTCGCAAACTAGCTCCCTAGCCAAAAACATTCAGTACTTC | TRBJ2-4 | 17 | few | NA | TRBV5-4
CSVEEGGLAGELEQFF | TGCAGCGTTGAAGAGGGGGGACTAGCGGGAGAGCTTGAGCAGTTCTTC | TRBJ2-1 | 16 | many | TRBD2 | TRBV29-1
CAWSANRGVGKLFF | TGTGCCTGGAGTGCAAACAGGGGAGTGGGAAAACTGTTTTTT | TRBJ1-4 | 14 | many | TRBD1 | TRBV30
CASSLRTAYNEQFF | TGCGCCAGCAGCCTGAGGACAGCCTACAATGAGCAGTTCTTC | TRBJ2-1 | 14 | NA | NA | TRBV5-1
CASSSGTSQYF | TGTGCCAGCAGCTCCGGGACATCGCAGTATTTT | TRBJ2-3 | 11 | NA | NA | TRBV7-2
CASSLARLGQFF | TGTGCCAGCAGTTTGGCTAGACTAGGCCAGTTCTTC | TRBJ2-1 | 12 | few | NA | TRBV12-3/TRBV12-4
CASSYQGSSYEQYF | TGTGCCAGCAGTTACCAGGGGAGCTCCTACGAGCAGTACTTC | TRBJ2-7 | 14 | few | NA | TRBV6-5
CSARDPAGDYNEQFF | TGCAGTGCTAGAGATCCTGCGGGGGATTACAATGAGCAGTTCTTC | TRBJ2-1 | 15 | NA | TRBD2 | TRBV20-1
CATSRDFWTSSSEQFF | TGTGCCACCAGCAGAGATTTCTGGACTAGCTCGTCTGAGCAGTTCTTC | TRBJ2-1 | 16 | few | TRBD2 | TRBV15
CATSDLEESTQYF | TGTGCCACCAGTGATTTGGAAGAGAGTACGCAGTATTTT | TRBJ2-3 | 13 | NA | NA | TRBV24-1
CASSQEILAGADTQYF | TGTGCCAGCAGCCAAGAAATCCTAGCGGGAGCAGATACGCAGTATTTT | TRBJ2-3 | 16 | NA | TRBD2 | TRBV3-1
CASSTTDRTRQFF | TGTGCCAGCAGTACGACGGACAGGACGAGGCAGTTCTTC | TRBJ2-1 | 13 | few | TRBD1 | TRBV12-3/TRBV12-4
CASSLVLWGLAGGYNEQFF | TGTGCCAGCAGCTTGGTTCTTTGGGGACTAGCGGGGGGTTACAATGAGCAGTTCTTC | TRBJ2-1 | 19 | many | TRBD2 | TRBV5-5
CAISVKGASGANVLTF | TGTGCCATCAGTGTTAAGGGGGCTTCTGGGGCCAACGTCCTGACTTTC | TRBJ2-6 | 16 | NA | TRBD1 | TRBV10-3
CASSFPGELFF | TGTGCCAGCAGTTTTCCCGGGGAGCTGTTTTTT | TRBJ2-2 | 11 | many | NA | TRBV5-1
CASRPGQENEKLFF | TGCGCCAGCAGACCGGGACAGGAAAATGAAAAACTGTTTTTT | TRBJ1-4 | 14 | NA | TRBD1 | TRBV5-1
CASRIAGGGEQFF | TGTGCCAGCAGGATAGCGGGAGGAGGAGAGCAGTTCTTC | TRBJ2-1 | 13 | NA | TRBD2 | TRBV7-2
CSAPGGGRVAETQYF | TGCAGTGCGCCGGGGGGGGGTAGGGTTGCAGAGACCCAGTACTTC | TRBJ2-5 | 15 | few | TRBD2 | TRBV20-1
CAWSGGLSETQYF | TGTGCCTGGAGTGGGGGACTCTCGGAGACCCAGTACTTC | TRBJ2-5 | 13 | few | NA | TRBV30
CASSLDTYSGNTIYF | TGTGCCAGCAGCTTAGACACTTACTCTGGAAACACCATATATTTT | TRBJ1-3 | 15 | many | NA | TRBV7-9
CASSHSRDSLNQPQHF | TGTGCCAGCAGCCACTCGAGGGACAGTCTTAATCAGCCCCAGCATTTT | TRBJ1-5 | 16 | few | TRBD1 | TRBV7-9
CASRDRAGTGELFF | TGTGCCAGCAGAGACAGGGCGGGCACCGGGGAGCTGTTTTTT | TRBJ2-2 | 14 | NA | TRBD1 | TRBV6-1
CASRVFGSRETDTQYF | TGTGCCAGCAGGGTTTTCGGGAGTCGGGAGACAGATACGCAGTATTTT | TRBJ2-3 | 16 | few | NA | TRBV27
CSARDQFGGNQPQHF | TGCAGTGCTAGAGATCAATTTGGGGGCAATCAGCCCCAGCATTTT | TRBJ1-5 | 15 | NA | NA | TRBV20-1
CSARLGGPNTEAFF | TGCAGTGCTAGATTAGGGGGCCCAAACACTGAAGCTTTCTTT | TRBJ1-1 | 14 | many | TRBD1 | TRBV20-1